This note documents a single T cell receptor (beta chain) sequence. What it binds is unknown. This entry comes from a study of CD8+CD57+ T cells in acquired aplastic anemia. Study-wide findings and caveats: Patients and controls were not found to differ significantly in CD8+ Simpson's diversity.

Germline V gives CDR1 MGHDK, CDR2 SYGVNS. V lost 1 base and J lost 0, with 16 bases in between. The CDR3 length is 18 residues. Researchers used genomic DNA as the template to profile TCR beta VDJ and CDR3. TCRdb recomputed calls from the reads with MiXCR, one row per CDR3 protein. The sample shows 250,000 to 300,000 distinct CDR3 sequences, around 60% of them seen only once. The chain is built from TRBV25-1 and TRBJ2-1, with unresolved D. This TCR was recovered from a human donor with severe aplastic anemia or a healthy control (not recorded which). Sequencing was carried out using sorted CD4+, CD8+, or CD8+CD57+ T cells (not recorded which) from PBMCs. The CDR3 DNA is TGTGCCAGCAGTGAATGGGTGGGGTCTTTAAGCTCCTACAATGAGCAGTTCTTC. Its translation is CASSEWVGSLSSYNEQFF. Combining the CDR3 with reference TRBV25-1 and TRBJ2-1 gives the whole variable domain EADIYQTPRYLVIGTGKKITLECSQTMGHDKMYWYQQDPGMELHLIHYSYGVNSTEKGDLSSESTVSRIRTEHFPLTLESARPSHTSQYLCASSEWVGSLSSYNEQFFGPGTRLTVL.